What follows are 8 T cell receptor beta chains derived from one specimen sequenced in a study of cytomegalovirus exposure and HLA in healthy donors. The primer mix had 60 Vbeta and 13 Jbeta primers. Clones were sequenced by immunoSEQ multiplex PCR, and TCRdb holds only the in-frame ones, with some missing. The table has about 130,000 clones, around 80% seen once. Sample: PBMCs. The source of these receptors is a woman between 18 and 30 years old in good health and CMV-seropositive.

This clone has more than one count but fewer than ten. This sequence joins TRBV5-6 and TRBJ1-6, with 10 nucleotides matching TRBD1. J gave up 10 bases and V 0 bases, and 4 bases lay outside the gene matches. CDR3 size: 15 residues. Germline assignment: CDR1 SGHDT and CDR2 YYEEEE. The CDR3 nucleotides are TGTGCCAGCAGCTTGGGACAGGGGGCACAGTCACCCCTCCACTTT. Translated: CASSLGQGAQSPLHF.

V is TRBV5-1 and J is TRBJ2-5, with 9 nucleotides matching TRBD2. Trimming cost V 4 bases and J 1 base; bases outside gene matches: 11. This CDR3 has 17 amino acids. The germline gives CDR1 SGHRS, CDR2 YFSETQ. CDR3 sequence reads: CASSPGASGDRQETQYF. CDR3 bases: TGCGCCAGCAGCCCTGGGGCTAGCGGGGATCGCCAAGAGACCCAGTACTTC.

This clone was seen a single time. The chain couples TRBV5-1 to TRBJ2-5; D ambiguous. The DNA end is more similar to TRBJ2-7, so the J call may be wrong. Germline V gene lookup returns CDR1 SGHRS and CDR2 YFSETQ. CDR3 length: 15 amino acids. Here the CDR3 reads CASSLAPGEAYEQYF. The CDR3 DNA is TGCGCCAGCAGCTTGGCCCCTGGAGAAGCCTACGAGCAGTACTTC.

In DNA form, the CDR3 reads TGTGCCAGCAGCGTAGAGGGGAGTCTAGCGGGGGATCAGCAGTACTTC. This encodes CASSVEGSLAGDQQYF. The J gene is TRBJ2-7, the V gene TRBV9, with 10 bases fitting TRBD2. From germline, CDR1 is SGDLS and CDR2 YYNGEE. V dropped 0 bases and J dropped 8; count of bases not matched to a gene: 11. This CDR3 has 16 amino acids.

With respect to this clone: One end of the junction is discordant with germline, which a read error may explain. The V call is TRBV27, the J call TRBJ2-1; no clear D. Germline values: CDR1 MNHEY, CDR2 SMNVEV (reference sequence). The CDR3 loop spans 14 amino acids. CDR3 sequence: CASSLSWSYNERFF. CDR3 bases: TGTGCCAGCAGCCTTAGCTGGTCTTACAATGAGCGGTTCTTC.

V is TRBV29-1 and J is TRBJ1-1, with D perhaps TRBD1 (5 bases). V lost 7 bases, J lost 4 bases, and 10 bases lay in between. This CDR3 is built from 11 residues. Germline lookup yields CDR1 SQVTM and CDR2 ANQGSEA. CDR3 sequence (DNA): TGCAGCGGGCAGGGAGGCACTGAAGCTTTCTTT. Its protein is CSGQGGTEAFF.

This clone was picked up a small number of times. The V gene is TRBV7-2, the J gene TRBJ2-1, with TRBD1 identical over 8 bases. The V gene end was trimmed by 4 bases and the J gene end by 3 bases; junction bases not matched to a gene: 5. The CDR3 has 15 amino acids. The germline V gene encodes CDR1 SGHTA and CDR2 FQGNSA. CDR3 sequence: CASSSQGAIYNEQFF. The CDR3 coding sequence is TGTGCCAGCAGCTCTCAGGGGGCAATCTACAATGAGCAGTTCTTC.

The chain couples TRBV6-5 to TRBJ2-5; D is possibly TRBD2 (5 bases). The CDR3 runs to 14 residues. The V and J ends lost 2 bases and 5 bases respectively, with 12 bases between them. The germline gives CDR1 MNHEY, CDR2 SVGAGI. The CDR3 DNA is TGTGCCAGCAGTTACACGGGGTATGGGGAGACCCAGTACTTC. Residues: CASSYTGYGETQYF.